These 10 T cell receptor beta chains share one sample of origin, sequenced in a study of blood T cell repertoires in COVID-19. Some clones are missing from TCRdb's copy, which holds only in-frame ones; the method was immunoSEQ multiplex PCR. The table shows 200,000 to 300,000 clones, with roughly 86% occurring only once. The sample consisted of peripheral blood. The receptor set was obtained from a human donor in a cohort sampled during active COVID-19.

The V call is TRBV7-6, the J call TRBJ1-4; the D gene is possibly TRBD1 (5 bases). V gave up 2 bases and J gave up 4 bases, with 14 bases separating them. CDR3 size: 16 residues. In germline, CDR1 is SGHVS, CDR2 FNYEAQ. The CDR3 DNA reads as TGTGCCAGCAGCTTAAGGAGGGGAGACGTTAATGAAAAACTGTTTTTT. As protein: CASSLRRGDVNEKLFF.

The V call is TRBV21-1, the J call TRBJ1-5. TRBV21-1 counts as a pseudogene. The CDR3 sequence is 13 residues long. The CDR3 protein is CASSKSANQPQHF. The CDR3 nucleotides are TGTGCCAGCAGCAAGTCAGCGAATCAGCCCCAGCATTTT.

The rearrangement links TRBV3-1 (or the pseudogene TRBV3-2) to TRBJ1-6; maybe TRBD1 (5 bases). Germline values: CDR1 LGHDT, CDR2 YNNKEL (reference sequence). Trimming removed 0 bases from V and 7 bases from J, with 19 bases in between. CDR3 size: 18 residues. DNA of the CDR3: TGTGCCAGCAGCCAAGACAGGGCTTACCTACTTCTAAATTCACCCCTCCACTTT. Its translation is CASSQDRAYLLLNSPLHF.

V is TRBV6-5 and J is TRBJ2-7; no definite D call. Germline assignment: CDR1 MNHEY and CDR2 SVGAGI. V was trimmed by 0 bases and J by 1 base, leaving 13 bases between them. The CDR3 is 16 amino acids. CDR3 nucleotide sequence: TGTGCCAGCAGTTACTCGAGTGACATTATATCCTACGAGCAGTACTTC. It yields the protein CASSYSSDIISYEQYF.

This chain joins TRBV19 and TRBJ1-2; tentative D call: TRBD1 (6 bases). V was pared by 4 bases and J by 8 bases, with 14 bases between. The CDR3 spans 13 residues. From germline, CDR1 is LNHDA and CDR2 SQIVND (reference sequence). CDR3 bases: TGTGCCAGTAGTAAGGACAGAATTTGGGGCTACACCTTC. This sequence encodes CASSKDRIWGYTF.

V is TRBV19 and J is TRBJ1-1; D possibly corresponds to TRBD1 (6 bases). Germline V gene lookup returns CDR1 LNHDA and CDR2 SQIVND (reference sequence). V lost 6 bases to trimming and J lost 7 bases, with 12 bases between them. The CDR3 covers 12 residues. CDR3 protein: CASRYRDGEAFF. CDR3 coding DNA: TGTGCCAGTAGGTACAGGGATGGTGAAGCTTTCTTT.

V usage is TRBV5-6 and J usage is TRBJ1-6; 7 bases match TRBD1. Trimming cost V 5 bases and J 10 bases; bases outside gene matches: 9. Germline V lookup: CDR1 SGHDT, CDR2 YYEEEE. The CDR3 is made up of 14 amino acids. This chain's CDR3 is CASSSRDRVSPLHF. CDR3 nucleotide sequence: TGTGCCAGCAGTTCCCGGGACAGAGTGTCACCCCTCCACTTT.

This chain uses TRBV30 with TRBJ1-3, with TRBD1 matching 7 bases. CDR1 is GTSNPN and CDR2 is SVGIG in the germline V gene (reference sequence). CDR3 length: 15 amino acids. V dropped 3 bases and J dropped 3; count of bases not matched to a gene: 8. CDR3 coding DNA: TGTGCCTGGAGATCCGACAGGGAACATGGAAACACCATATATTTT. It translates to CAWRSDREHGNTIYF.

The chain is built from TRBV6-5 and TRBJ2-3, with D perhaps matching TRBD2 (5 bases). The CDR3 extends over 11 amino acids. Germline V gene data show CDR1 as MNHEY and CDR2 as SVGAGI. Deletions cut 10 bases from V and 4 bases from J, with 9 bases between. Here the CDR3 reads CAIRDADTQYF. CDR3 nucleotide sequence: TGTGCCATCCGGGATGCAGATACGCAGTATTTT.

V is TRBV10-2 and J is TRBJ2-1, with D tentatively TRBD2 (6 bases). V was cut by 6 bases and J by 3 bases, with 12 bases left in between. The CDR3 loop spans 14 amino acids. Germline loops: CDR1 WSHSY, CDR2 SAAADI. CDR3 residues: CASRLRGSYNEQFF. Here the CDR3 DNA reads TGCGCCAGCAGGTTACGGGGGAGCTACAATGAGCAGTTCTTC.